These 20 T cell receptor beta chains were sequenced from one sample in a study of Ad26.COV2.S vaccination and SARS-CoV-2 variants. Method: immunoSEQ multiplex PCR; TCRdb's copy keeps in-frame clones and lacks some. Of about 350,000 clones detected, approximately 90% appear once; the ten largest clones hold around 4%. This specimen was peripheral blood, taken after recovery from COVID-19. The receptors stem from a human donor who had recovered from COVID-19.

The chain employs TRBV15 and TRBJ1-3; the D gene is possibly TRBD1 (5 bases). Germline CDR1 LNHNV, CDR2 YYDKDF (reference sequence). The CDR3 has 13 residues. Trimming took off 7 bases at V and 3 bases at J, with 10 bases between the two ends. CDR3 bases: TGTGCCACCACCCAGGGATATGGAAACACCATATATTTT. It encodes CATTQGYGNTIYF.

The chain uses TRBV7-2 and TRBJ1-2; a weak D match, TRBD1 (6 bases). V was shortened by 1 base and J by 10 bases, with 10 bases between the two germline ends. The CDR3 spans 12 residues. Germline V CDR1 and CDR2: SGHTA, FQGNSA. This CDR3 is CASSLVDRFYTF. Here the CDR3 DNA reads TGTGCCAGCAGCTTAGTGGACAGATTCTACACCTTC.

The chain carries TRBV7-9 and TRBJ1-1; D remains ambiguous. The CDR3 extends over 13 amino acids. Germline assignment: CDR1 SEHNR and CDR2 FQNEAQ (reference sequence). The ends were cut back, 5 bases at V and 0 bases at J, with 7 bases in the middle. The CDR3 nucleotides read TGTGCCAGCAGCGCGAGCTTGAACACTGAAGCTTTCTTT. Translated: CASSASLNTEAFF.

The chain joins TRBV14 to TRBJ2-7; D not certain. Looked up from germline, CDR1 is SGHDN and CDR2 is FVKESK. The V and J ends lost 1 base and 6 bases respectively, with 10 bases between them. The CDR3 sequence is 13 residues long. The CDR3 reads CASSQALVVEQYF. CDR3 coding DNA: TGTGCCAGCAGCCAAGCACTCGTAGTCGAGCAGTACTTC.

The chain recombines TRBV7-9 with TRBJ2-3; 8 bases agree with TRBD2. With V trimmed by 0 bases and J by 6 bases, 5 bases remained unmatched. CDR1 SEHNR and CDR2 FQNEAQ come from the germline V gene (reference sequence). This CDR3 has 15 amino acids. The CDR3: CASSLASSGWDTQYF. DNA of the CDR3: TGTGCCAGCAGCTTAGCGTCTAGCGGGTGGGATACGCAGTATTTT. The full variable domain, completed using reference TRBV7-9 and TRBJ2-3, is DTGVSQNPRHKITKRGQNVTFRCDPISEHNRLYWYRQTLGQGPEFLTYFQNEAQLEKSRLLSDRFSAERPKGSFSTLEIQRTEQGDSAMYLCASSLASSGWDTQYFGPGTRLTVL.

The chain joins TRBV2 to TRBJ1-1; D possibly corresponds to TRBD1 (6 bases). V lost 2 bases, J lost 11 bases, and 15 bases lay in between. The CDR3 runs 13 residues. The germline gives CDR1 SNHLY, CDR2 FYNNEI. Written as DNA, the CDR3 is TGTGCCAGCAGTGAACAGGGGACGGGGTGGGCTTTCTTT. Its translation is CASSEQGTGWAFF.

J is TRBJ1-1 and V is TRBV2; D is possibly TRBD1 (5 bases). Per the germline V gene, CDR1 is SNHLY and CDR2 is FYNNEI. The CDR3 spans 12 residues. V was clipped by 2 bases and J by 10 bases, with 11 bases between them. The CDR3 loop is CASSESGDGAFF. DNA of the CDR3: TGTGCCAGCAGTGAATCGGGGGATGGAGCTTTCTTT.

The gene calls are TRBV5-1 and TRBJ1-1; the D gene is possibly TRBD1 (5 bases). Germline V gene lookup returns CDR1 SGHRS and CDR2 YFSETQ. CDR3 length: 14 residues. The V and J ends lost 2 bases and 7 bases respectively, with 15 bases between them. CDR3 loop: CASSFGGTESEAFF. As DNA, the CDR3 is TGCGCCAGCAGCTTTGGCGGGACCGAAAGTGAAGCTTTCTTT. Looking up the rest from reference TRBV5-1 and TRBJ1-1 gives the full variable domain: KAGVTQTPRYLIKTRGQQVTLSCSPISGHRSVSWYQQTPGQGLQFLFEYFSETQRNKGNFPGRFSGRQFSNSRSEMNVSTLELGDSALYLCASSFGGTESEAFFGQGTRLTVV.

This chain links TRBV2 with TRBJ2-7; 7 nucleotides match TRBD2. Trimming removed 4 bases from V and 0 bases from J; junction bases left unmatched: 0. The CDR3 is 13 residues long. The germline V gene encodes CDR1 SNHLY and CDR2 FYNNEI. The CDR3 coding sequence is TGTGCCAGCAGTGCTAGCGGCTCCTACGAGCAGTACTTC. Translation gives CASSASGSYEQYF.

This clone came up a few times. The chain recombines TRBV7-6 with TRBJ1-5; D is unresolved. This CDR3 has 16 residues. The germline V gene encodes CDR1 SGHVS and CDR2 FNYEAQ. V was pared by 5 bases and J by 6 bases, with 20 bases between. CDR3 sequence reads: CASSQGGVEVIQPQHF. The CDR3 coding sequence is TGTGCCAGCAGCCAAGGTGGGGTCGAGGTGATTCAGCCCCAGCATTTT. The full variable domain, rest sourced from reference TRBV7-6 and TRBJ1-5, is GAGVSQSPRYKVTKRGQDVALRCDPISGHVSLYWYRQALGQGPEFLTYFNYEAQQDKSGLPNDRFSAERPEGSISTLTIQRTEQRDSAMYRCASSQGGVEVIQPQHFGDGTRLSIL.

V usage is TRBV28 and J usage is TRBJ1-1, with D possibly matching TRBD1 (6 bases). The CDR3 covers 13 residues. V dropped 6 bases and J dropped 5 bases, with 13 bases sitting between them. The germline V gene encodes CDR1 MDHEN and CDR2 SYDVKM. The chain's CDR3 is CASSSARGTEAFF. The CDR3 DNA is TGTGCCAGCAGCTCCGCCAGGGGTACTGAAGCTTTCTTT.

J is TRBJ1-2 and V is TRBV19; D unclear. Germline lookup yields CDR1 LNHDA and CDR2 SQIVND (reference sequence). V lost 5 bases, J lost 5 bases, and 12 bases lay in between. This CDR3 has 13 amino acids. CDR3 bases: TGTGCCAGTAGTGAGGCCGGAGAGTATGGCTACACCTTC. Protein product: CASSEAGEYGYTF.

The chain combines TRBV12-3 or TRBV12-4 with TRBJ1-2; the D gene is possibly TRBD1 (5 bases). There are 13 residues in the CDR3. The ends were cut back, 8 bases at V and 7 bases at J, with 17 bases in the middle. DNA of the CDR3: TGTGCCAGCGGCAATTCTTTCGGGACTGGCTACACCTTC. This gives the protein CASGNSFGTGYTF.

The V call is TRBV6-1, the J call TRBJ1-3; D call uncertain. The CDR3 loop spans 14 amino acids. The V and J ends lost 3 bases and 3 bases respectively, with 9 bases between them. Per germline, CDR1 MNHNS and CDR2 SASEGT. CDR3 coding DNA: TGTGCCAGCAGTGATGCCCCTTATGGAAACACCATATATTTT. Translating it yields CASSDAPYGNTIYF.

The gene calls are TRBV12-5 and TRBJ1-1; maybe TRBD1 (5 bases). The V gene's germline CDR1 is LGHNT and CDR2 FRNRAP. The V end lost 5 bases, the J end lost 1 base, and 17 bases lay between the germline ends. The CDR3 has 16 amino acids. CDR3 bases: TGTGCTAGTGGTCCGAGGTTCCTCGGGGGGAACACTGAAGCTTTCTTT. Amino acids: CASGPRFLGGNTEAFF.

The CDR3 sequence is CASSRTDTQYF. DNA for the CDR3: TGTGCCAGCAGCCGGACCGACACGCAGTATTTT. The genes are TRBV7-9 and TRBJ2-3; D gene ambiguous. The CDR3 consists of 11 residues. Germline CDR1 reads SEHNR; CDR2 reads FQNEAQ (reference sequence). The V end was cut by 5 bases, the J end by 9 bases, with 9 bases between.

This sequence joins TRBV6-1 and TRBJ1-2; D not resolved. V lost 2 bases to trimming and J lost 2 bases, with 9 bases between them. This CDR3 has 14 amino acids. Germline V CDR1 and CDR2: MNHNS, SASEGT. CDR3 in DNA: TGTGCCAGCAGTGAACCGGGCTTGAACTATGGCTACACCTTC. Its translation is CASSEPGLNYGYTF.

This clone was seen just once. The V and J genes are TRBV18 and TRBJ1-3, with TRBD1 matching over 9 bases. Trimming took 6 bases from V and 0 from J; bases not matched to a gene: 12. The CDR3 is 18 amino acids. The germline V gene has CDR1 KGHSH and CDR2 LQKENI. The CDR3 nucleotides are TGTGCCAGCTCTAGTGTGGGCACAGGGGGCAACTCTGGAAACACCATATATTTT. Translated, it gives CASSSVGTGGNSGNTIYF. The entire variable domain, with the rest obtained from reference TRBV18 and TRBJ1-3, is as follows: NAGVMQNPRHLVRRRGQEARLRCSPMKGHSHVYWYRQLPEEGLKFMVYLQKENIIDESGMPKERFSAEFPKEGPSILRIQQVVRGDSAAYFCASSSVGTGGNSGNTIYFGEGSWLTVV.

The CDR3 coding sequence is TGTGCCAGCAGCTTAGCGGGGGCTGGGGTAAACACTGAAGCTTTCTTT. It yields the protein CASSLAGAGVNTEAFF. V and J are TRBV7-6 and TRBJ1-1; D is possibly TRBD1 (6 bases). V was shortened by 0 bases and J by 2 bases, with 13 bases between the two germline ends. There are 16 residues in the CDR3. Germline CDR1 is SGHVS and CDR2 is FNYEAQ.

The chain recombines TRBV7-2 with TRBJ2-1, with D possibly matching TRBD2 (6 bases). CDR3 size: 17 residues. Trimming shortened V by 5 bases and J by 2 bases, and 19 bases separated the two germline ends. CDR1 is SGHTA and CDR2 is FQGNSA in the germline V gene. CDR3 bases: TGTGCCAGCAGCCCGATGAGGGGTTGGGGGGCCTACAATGAGCAGTTCTTC. Translating it yields CASSPMRGWGAYNEQFF.